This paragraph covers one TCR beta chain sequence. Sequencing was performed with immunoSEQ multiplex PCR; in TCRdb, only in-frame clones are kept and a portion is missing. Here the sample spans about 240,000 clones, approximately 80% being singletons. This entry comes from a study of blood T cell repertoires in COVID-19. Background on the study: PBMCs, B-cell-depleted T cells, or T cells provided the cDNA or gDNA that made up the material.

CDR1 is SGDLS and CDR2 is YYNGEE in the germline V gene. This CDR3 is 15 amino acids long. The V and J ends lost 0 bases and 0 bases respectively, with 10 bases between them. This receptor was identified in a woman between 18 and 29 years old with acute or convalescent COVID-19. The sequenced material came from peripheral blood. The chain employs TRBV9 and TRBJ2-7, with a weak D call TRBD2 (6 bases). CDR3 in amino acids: CASSVASANSYEQYF. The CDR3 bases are TGTGCCAGCAGCGTAGCTAGCGCCAACTCCTACGAGCAGTACTTC.